The next 9 T cell receptor beta chains were all read from a single sample in a study of tissue T cells after allogeneic stem cell transplantation. Some clones are missing from TCRdb's copy, which holds only in-frame ones; the method was immunoSEQ multiplex PCR. The sample has several thousand clones, less than 55% seen once. The time point: mouse harvest day 7 after allogeneic transplant. Tail vein injection delivered 10^7 T-cell-depleted bone marrow cells and 10^6 splenic CD5+ T cells. Sequenced material: skin. All receptors derive from a female BALB/c mouse given C57BL/6 T cells with graft-versus-host disease after an allogeneic hematopoietic cell transplant.

Concerning this clone: Mouse names are used for the genes. Read coverage stops 1 residue before the CDR3 terminus; the germline J gene supplies the remainder. The rearrangement links TRBV23 to TRBJ2-7; the table's D call, TRBD1, has no DNA check behind it. Germline V gene sequence: CDR1 KGHTA, CDR2 FQNQQP. This CDR3 comprises 12 residues. The CDR3 spells CSSSQLGWEQYF. The CDR3 DNA, read in part, is TGCTCCAGCAGTCAATTAGGGTGGGAACAGTAC.

Worth noting for this clone: Here the gene names and germline are mouse. Coverage ceases 1 residue before the CDR3 finishes, and the germline J gene fills in the end. The chain recombines TRBV26 with TRBJ1-4; 9 bases are a match to TRBD1. The CDR3 is 16 amino acids. The germline CDR1 and CDR2 sequences are KGHPV and FQNQEV (reference sequence). J lost 0 bases, V lost 3 bases, and 2 bases had no gene match. The sequenced part of the CDR3 DNA is TGTGCCAGCAGTCTCGGGACAGGGATTTCCAACGAAAGATTATTT. Translated: CASSLGTGISNERLF. In full, the CDR3 is CASSLGTGISNERLFF.

This clone was seen a few times. Any gene name here is a mouse gene name. The CDR3 end falls 1 residue outside the read, so it is completed with the germline J gene. This chain uses TRBV1 with TRBJ2-4; no clear D gene. CDR1 and CDR2 (germline): NSQYPW, LRSPGD (reference sequence). V lost 3 bases and J 0 bases, leaving 7 bases between the germline ends. The CDR3 sequence is 14 residues long. CDR3 bases read: TGCACCTGCAGTGCCGCCCCTAGTCAAAACACCTTGTAC. It encodes CTCSAAPSQNTLY. The complete CDR3 reads CTCSAAPSQNTLYF.

The sample holds one count of this clone. Mouse names are used for the genes. The read falls 1 residue short of the CDR3 end, and the missing part is taken from the germline J gene. The chain carries TRBV31 and TRBJ1-2, with unresolved D. V shed 3 bases and J shed 0 bases, with 2 bases lying between them. The CDR3 spans 11 residues. Looked up from germline, CDR1 is GKSSPN and CDR2 is SITVG. The CDR3 reads CAWSANSDYTF. CDR3 DNA, as far as it was read: TGTGCCTGGAGCGCAAACTCCGACTACACC. Full variable domain (missing parts from reference TRBV31 and TRBJ1-2): AQTIHQWPVAEIKAVGSPLSLGCTIKGKSSPNLYWYWQATGGTLQQLFYSITVGQVESVVQLNLSASRPKDDQFILSTEKLLLSHSGFYLCAWSANSDYTFGSGTRLLVI.

Note on this clone: Mouse gene names apply. The read finishes 1 residue shy of the CDR3 end, and the germline J gene is used to complete it. The chain uses TRBV15 and TRBJ2-7; the D call may be TRBD1 or TRBD2 (6 bases each). Germline V lookup: CDR1 SGHND, CDR2 FRSKSL. The CDR3 is 12 amino acids. Deletions cut 1 base from V and 7 bases from J, with 8 bases between. The CDR3 spells CASSLGGREQYF. CDR3 bases read: TGTGCCAGCAGTTTAGGGGGGCGGGAACAGTAC.

As for this clone: Mouse gene names apply. The read ends 1 residue shy of where the CDR3 ends; the end is completed using the germline J gene. The chain joins TRBV13-3 to TRBJ2-3, with TRBD2 identical over 9 bases. This CDR3 spans 16 amino acids. Germline V gene lookup returns CDR1 NNHDY and CDR2 SYVADS. With V trimmed by 3 bases and J by 1 base, 6 bases remained unmatched. CDR3 DNA, as far as it was read: TGTGCCAGCAGTGCACTGGGGGGAGGGTGTGCAGAAACGCTGTAT. This sequence encodes CASSALGGGCAETLY. The entire CDR3 reads CASSALGGGCAETLYF.

On this clone itself: Each gene name is a mouse one. The read halts 1 residue ahead of the CDR3 end, with the missing end drawn from the germline J gene. The chain is built from TRBV26 and TRBJ2-1; 9 nucleotides agree with TRBD2. The germline V gene encodes CDR1 KGHPV and CDR2 FQNQEV (reference sequence). Trimming cost V 2 bases and J 4 bases; bases outside gene matches: 3. The CDR3 covers 15 residues. CDR3 bases read: TGTGCCAGCAGTCTGGACTGGGGGTCGTATGCTGAGCAGTTC. Its protein is CASSLDWGSYAEQF. The full CDR3 protein is CASSLDWGSYAEQFF. Drawing the rest from reference TRBV26 and TRBJ2-1, the complete variable domain is NSKVIQTPRYLVKGQGQKAKMRCIPEKGHPVVFWYQQNKNNEFKFLINFQNQEVLQQIDMTEKRFSAECPSNSPCSLEIQSSEAGDSALYLCASSLDWGSYAEQFFGPGTRLTVL.

This clone is a singleton in its sample. The listed genes are named as in mouse. The read ends 1 residue shy of where the CDR3 ends; the end is completed using the germline J gene. The chain employs TRBV2 and TRBJ2-5; no firm D call. The V end was cut by 0 bases, the J end by 3 bases, with 7 bases between. From germline, CDR1 is LGHNA and CDR2 YSYQKL. This CDR3 has 14 residues. The sequenced CDR3 bases are TGTGCCAGCAGCCAAGATAGGCAGCAAGACACCCAGTAC. Translation: CASSQDRQQDTQY. The whole CDR3 region reads CASSQDRQQDTQYF.

This clone was detected a few times. The germline and genes are mouse ones. Read sequence stops 1 residue before the CDR3 end, and the germline J gene provides the missing end. This chain uses TRBV26 with TRBJ2-2; tentative D call: TRBD1 (5 bases). Germline V gene lookup returns CDR1 KGHPV and CDR2 FQNQEV (reference sequence). V was pared by 4 bases and J by 2 bases, with 14 bases between. The CDR3 totals 16 residues. Here the CDR3 reads CASSPRPGKNTGQLYF. The covered CDR3 bases are TGTGCCAGCAGTCCCCGGCCAGGGAAGAACACCGGGCAGCTCTAC.